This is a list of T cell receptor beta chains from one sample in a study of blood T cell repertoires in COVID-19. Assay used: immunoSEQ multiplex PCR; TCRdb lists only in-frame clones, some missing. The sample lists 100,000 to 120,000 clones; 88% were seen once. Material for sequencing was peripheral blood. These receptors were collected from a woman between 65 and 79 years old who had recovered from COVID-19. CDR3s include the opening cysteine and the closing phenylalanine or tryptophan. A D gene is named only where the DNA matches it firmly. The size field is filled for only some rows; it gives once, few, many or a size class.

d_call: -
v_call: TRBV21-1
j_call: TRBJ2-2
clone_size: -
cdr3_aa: CASGGGRGCGGELFF
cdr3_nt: TGTGCCAGCGGGGGCGGGAGGGGATGCGGCGGGGAGCTGTTTTTT

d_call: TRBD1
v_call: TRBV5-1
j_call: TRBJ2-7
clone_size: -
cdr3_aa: CASSRDRVGEQYF
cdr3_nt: TGCGCCAGCAGCCGTGACAGGGTCGGCGAGCAGTACTTC

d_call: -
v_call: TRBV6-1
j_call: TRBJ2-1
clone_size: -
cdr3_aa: CASTRMNEQFF
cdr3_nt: TGTGCCAGCACCCGTATGAATGAGCAGTTCTTC

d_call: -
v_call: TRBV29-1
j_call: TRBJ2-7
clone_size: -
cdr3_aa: CSARGDTNQYEQYF
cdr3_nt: TGCAGCGCACGGGGGGACACAAACCAGTACGAGCAGTACTTC

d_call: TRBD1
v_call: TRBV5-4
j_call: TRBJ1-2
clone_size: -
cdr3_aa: CASRRAGTDYGYTF
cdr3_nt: TGTGCCAGCAGACGGGCCGGGACAGACTATGGCTACACCTTC

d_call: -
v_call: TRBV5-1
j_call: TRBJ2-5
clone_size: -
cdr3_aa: CASSPNPDSYQETQYF
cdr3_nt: TGCGCCAGCAGCCCTAACCCGGACAGCTACCAAGAGACCCAGTACTTC

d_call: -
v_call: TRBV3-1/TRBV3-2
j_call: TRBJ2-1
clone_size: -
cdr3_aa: CASSRDTGGQFF
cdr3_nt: TGTGCCAGCAGCCGGGACACAGGAGGCCAGTTCTTC

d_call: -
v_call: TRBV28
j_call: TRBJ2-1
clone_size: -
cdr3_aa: CASRGVREFF
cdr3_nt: TGTGCCAGCAGGGGAGTACGGGAGTTCTTC

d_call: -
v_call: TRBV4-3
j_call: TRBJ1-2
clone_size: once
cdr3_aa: CASSQGGLGGYTF
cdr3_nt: TGCGCCAGCAGCCAGGGGGGGCTTGGTGGCTACACCTTC

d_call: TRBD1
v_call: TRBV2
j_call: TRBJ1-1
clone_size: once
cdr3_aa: CASSSQGARRLNTEAFF
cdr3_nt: TGTGCCAGCAGTTCTCAGGGGGCCAGACGGCTGAACACTGAAGCTTTCTTT

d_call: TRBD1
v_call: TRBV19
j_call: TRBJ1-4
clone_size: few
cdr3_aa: CASKNRGNEKLFF
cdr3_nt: TGTGCCAGTAAGAACAGGGGGAATGAAAAACTGTTTTTT

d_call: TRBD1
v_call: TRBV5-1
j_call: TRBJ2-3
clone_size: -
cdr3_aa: CASRRTVVASGQGGTDTQYF
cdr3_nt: TGCGCCAGCAGGAGGACGGTGGTAGCATCCGGACAGGGGGGCACAGATACGCAGTATTTT

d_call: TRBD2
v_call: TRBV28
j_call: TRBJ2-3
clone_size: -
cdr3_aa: CASNGGRGGTDTQYF
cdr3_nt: TGTGCCAGCAATGGCGGGAGGGGTGGCACAGATACGCAGTATTTT

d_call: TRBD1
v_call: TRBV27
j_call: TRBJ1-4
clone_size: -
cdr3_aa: CASSPRTGNEKLFF
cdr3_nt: TGTGCCAGCAGTCCGCGGACAGGGAATGAAAAACTGTTTTTT

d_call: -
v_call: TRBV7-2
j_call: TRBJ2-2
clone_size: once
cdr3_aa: CASSFGTNTGELFF
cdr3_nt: TGTGCCAGCAGCTTTGGGACAAACACCGGGGAGCTGTTTTTT

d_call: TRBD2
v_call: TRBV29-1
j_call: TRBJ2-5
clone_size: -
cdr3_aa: CSARAGAGETQYF
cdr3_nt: TGCAGCGCGAGAGCGGGAGCCGGGGAGACCCAGTACTTC

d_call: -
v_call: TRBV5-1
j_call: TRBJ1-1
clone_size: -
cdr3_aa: CASSLEGGPNTEAFF
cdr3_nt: TGCGCCAGCAGCTTGGAGGGAGGGCCGAACACTGAAGCTTTCTTT

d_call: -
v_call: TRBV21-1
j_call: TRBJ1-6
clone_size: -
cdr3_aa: CASSKRGARPSYNSPLHF
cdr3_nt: TGTGCCAGCAGCAAACGGGGTGCGAGACCCTCCTATAATTCACCCCTCCACTTT

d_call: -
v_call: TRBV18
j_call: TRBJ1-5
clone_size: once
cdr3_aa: CASSRGRRDQPQHF
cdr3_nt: TGTGCCAGCTCACGAGGGAGACGGGATCAGCCCCAGCATTTT